These T cell receptor beta chains were read from a single sample in a study of T cell responses to AZD1222 COVID-19 vaccine. Clones were read by immunoSEQ multiplex PCR, and TCRdb kept only the in-frame ones, dropping some. Among about 110,000 clones listed, 65% to 85% were seen once. Sequences were derived from peripheral blood, sampled on day 0 of AZD1222 vaccination. The receptor source for this set is an adult in good health. Each CDR3 is given without its conserved first and last residue.

v_call cdr3_aa
TRBV6-5 ASRRTNKNIQY
TRBV7-2 ASSLSGMGTDTQY
TRBV28 ASSSSGTGRIYEQY
TRBV28 ASSLLDRANTGELF
TRBV28 ASSLGVTEAF
TRBV11-2 ASSKRQARSGNTIY
TRBV12-3/TRBV12-4 ASSLAGATEAF
TRBV7-2 ASSLGQQALRYT
TRBV7-2 ASSSNNEQF
TRBV6-5 ASSYEGLVGGEQY
TRBV19 ASTGRAGELF
TRBV28 ASSQGLIRGAF
TRBV20-1 SASPNRGRTDTQY
TRBV7-2 ASSLIGGFGANVLT
TRBV7-2 ASSWRGPGTNTGELF
TRBV7-3 ASSPNVPRGPNTGELF
TRBV6-5 ATSGTGGNQPQH
TRBV6-2/TRBV6-3 ASSRGQGLSNQPQH
TRBV28 ASIRTPRGNTEAF
TRBV7-9 ASSHPRAEAF
TRBV28 ASRIPRGRRTEAF
TRBV10-3 AISEPKVNRTSQETQY
TRBV10-2 ASSESAGGYEQY
TRBV7-2 ASSLEAGILYEQY
TRBV15 ATSRDLAGETQY
TRBV2 ASSDGLGYT
TRBV7-2 ASSLGPQRNYGYT
TRBV9 ASSVGTDSSYEQY
TRBV6-5 ASRQGSSYEQY
TRBV5-1 ASRLSAGGSKTYEQY
TRBV28 ASSSGAYEQY
TRBV28 ASSLGAQGAIEAF
TRBV4-3 ASSQVLLGRANTGELF
TRBV19 ASRLGDRGRTYGYT
TRBV5-1 ASSLGTVSNQPQH
TRBV19 ASSASGLGTDTQY